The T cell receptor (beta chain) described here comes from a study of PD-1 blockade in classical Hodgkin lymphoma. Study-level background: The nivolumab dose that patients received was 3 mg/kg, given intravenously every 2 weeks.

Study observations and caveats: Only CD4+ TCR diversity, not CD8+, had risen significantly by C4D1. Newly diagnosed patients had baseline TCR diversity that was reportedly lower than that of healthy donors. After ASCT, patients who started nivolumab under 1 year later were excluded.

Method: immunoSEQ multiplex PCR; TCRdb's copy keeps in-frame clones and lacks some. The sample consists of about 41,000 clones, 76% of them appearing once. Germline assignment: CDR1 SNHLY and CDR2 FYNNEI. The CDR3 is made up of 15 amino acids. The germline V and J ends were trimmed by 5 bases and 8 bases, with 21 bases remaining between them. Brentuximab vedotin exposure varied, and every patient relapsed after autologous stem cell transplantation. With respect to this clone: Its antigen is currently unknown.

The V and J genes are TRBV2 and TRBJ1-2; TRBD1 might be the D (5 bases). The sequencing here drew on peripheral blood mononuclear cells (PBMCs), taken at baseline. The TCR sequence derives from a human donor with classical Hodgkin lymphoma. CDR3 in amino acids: CASSSQFGTAGGYTF. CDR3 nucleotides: TGTGCCAGCAGTTCCCAATTTGGGACGGCGGGAGGCTACACCTTC.